The 26 T cell receptor beta chains below come from one sample, sequenced in a study of early T cells in non-severe SARS-CoV-2 infection. TCRdb independently ran MiXCR on the 5' RACE reads; one entry per CDR3 protein. This sample has approximately 42,000 distinct CDR3 sequences, with around 7% found just once. The sequenced sample was whole blood. The receptors stem from an adult who was a healthcare worker with PCR-confirmed SARS-CoV-2 infection or an uninfected control (not recorded which).

There are a few counts of this clonotype. The rearrangement joins TRBV12-3 or TRBV12-4 to TRBJ2-1, with 9 bases identical to TRBD2. V lost 7 bases to trimming and J lost 9 bases; unmatched junction nucleotides: 13. This CDR3 spans 15 amino acids. CDR3 nucleotides: TGTGCCAGCACCCGGCCGGAGCGGGGGGTCGCTGAGCAGTTCTTC. Protein: CASTRPERGVAEQFF.

The rearrangement uses TRBV13 and TRBJ1-1, with 7 bases matching TRBD1. The CDR3 loop spans 16 amino acids. Germline assignment: CDR1 PRHDT and CDR2 FYEKMQ (reference sequence). Germline trimming cut 5 bases from V and 0 bases from J; bases unmatched to any gene: 9. DNA of the CDR3: TGTGCCAGCAGCCGTCAGGGACAGACACTGAACACTGAAGCTTTCTTT. Translated: CASSRQGQTLNTEAFF.

The V gene is TRBV11-2, the J gene TRBJ1-6; the D is unclear. Trimming stripped 3 bases from V and 6 bases from J, with 12 bases between. This CDR3 has 15 amino acids. Germline CDR1 is SGHAT and CDR2 is FQNNGV. Here the CDR3 reads CASSLARQPNSPLHF. Written as DNA, the CDR3 is TGTGCCAGCAGCTTGGCCAGGCAGCCTAATTCACCCCTCCACTTT.

The chain is built from TRBV3-1 and TRBJ2-7; the match to TRBD1 covers 8 bases. Germline CDR1 reads LGHDT; CDR2 reads YNNKEL (reference sequence). The junction had 6 bases not matched to a gene; V was cut back by 2 bases and J by 6 bases. The CDR3 covers 14 residues. The CDR3 spells CASSQPGQVIEQYF. The CDR3 DNA reads as TGTGCCAGCAGCCAACCGGGACAGGTTATCGAGCAGTACTTC.

The CDR3 loop reads CASSSSASYEQYF. The CDR3 coding sequence is TGTGCCAGCAGCTCCTCAGCGAGTTACGAGCAGTACTTC. The J gene is TRBJ2-7, the V gene TRBV9; no reliable D call. With 4 bases removed from V and 4 bases from J, the gap between germline ends came to 12 bases. This CDR3 comprises 13 residues. CDR1 and CDR2 from the germline V gene are SGDLS and YYNGEE. Full variable domain (missing parts from reference TRBV9 and TRBJ2-7): DSGVTQTPKHLITATGQRVTLRCSPRSGDLSVYWYQQSLDQGLQFLIQYYNGEERAKGNILERFSAQQFPDLHSELNLSSLELGDSALYFCASSSSASYEQYFGPGTRLTVT.

This clonotype has a count of ten or more. V is TRBV4-2 and J is TRBJ2-4, with a tentative D call TRBD2 (7 bases). V lost 0 bases, J lost 2 bases, and 14 bases lay in between. This CDR3 region has 17 residues. Per germline, CDR1 LGHNA and CDR2 YNFKEQ. The CDR3 DNA is TGTGCCAGCAGCCAAGACGGGGGGCCCTTCTCCAAAAACATTCAGTACTTC. Translated: CASSQDGGPFSKNIQYF.

Worth noting for this clonotype: A clone one base away is much larger, so this may be a read error. CDR3 loop: CASSPADRGTENLFF. The CDR3 nucleotides are TGTGCCAGCAGTCCGGCGGACAGGGGGACTGAAAATCTGTTTTTT. The chain joins TRBV6-6 to TRBJ1-4; 10 bases are a match to TRBD1. The CDR3 runs to 15 residues. From germline, CDR1 is MNHNY and CDR2 SVGAGI (reference sequence).

This chain connects TRBV7-8 to TRBJ2-3; 9 bases agree with TRBD2. Germline CDR1 SGHVS, CDR2 FQNEAQ. The J segment lost 3 bases and the V segment lost 5 bases, leaving 6 bases of the junction unmatched. The CDR3 totals 15 residues. The CDR3 DNA reads as TGTGCCAGCAGCGACCGACTAGCGGTAACAGATACGCAGTATTTT. Amino acid sequence: CASSDRLAVTDTQYF.

J is TRBJ2-1 and V is TRBV6-6; 7 nucleotides line up with TRBD2. Unmatched junction bases numbered 6, after V lost 6 bases and J lost 4 bases. The V gene's germline CDR1 is MNHNY and CDR2 SVGAGI (reference sequence). This CDR3 is built from 14 residues. CDR3 region: CASSPGTTYNEQFF. Written as DNA, the CDR3 is TGTGCCAGCAGCCCCGGGACTACATACAATGAGCAGTTCTTC.

CDR3 loop: CSVATSGGAGETQYF. The CDR3 nucleotides are TGCAGCGTTGCGACTAGCGGGGGGGCGGGAGAGACCCAGTACTTC. The chain joins TRBV29-1 to TRBJ2-5; 14 positions match TRBD2. The CDR3 consists of 15 residues. With 4 bases clipped from V and 4 bases from J, the junction kept 5 bases outside the gene matches. CDR1 is SQVTM and CDR2 is ANQGSEA in the germline V gene.

This clonotype was detected a few times. The V and J genes are TRBV20-1 and TRBJ2-3; 8 bases match TRBD2. Germline V CDR1 and CDR2: DFQATT, SNEGSKA (reference sequence). Losses at the gene ends were 3 bases for V and 3 bases for J; bases not matched to a gene: 8. The length of the CDR3 is 15 residues. Here the CDR3 DNA reads TGCAGTGCTAGTCGACGGGGGGGCCTGACAGATACGCAGTATTTT. Translation gives CSASRRGGLTDTQYF.

Many counts were recorded for this clonotype. The J gene is TRBJ1-1, the V gene TRBV5-8; D is undetermined. The CDR3 is 13 amino acids. Germline values: CDR1 SGHTS, CDR2 YDEGEE. V dropped 5 bases and J dropped 7 bases, with 15 bases sitting between them. The CDR3 reads CASRLPGSYEAFF. The DNA of the CDR3 is TGTGCCAGCAGACTCCCGGGAAGCTATGAAGCTTTCTTT.

Only a few counts were recorded for this clonotype. Being one base from a much bigger clone, this may be a read error. V is TRBV7-3 and J is TRBJ1-5, with TRBD1 identical over 8 bases. The germline V gene has CDR1 SGHTA and CDR2 FQGTGA. The length of the CDR3 is 13 residues. V dropped 5 bases and J dropped 6; count of bases not matched to a gene: 3. In DNA, the CDR3 is TGTGCCAGCAGCCCCGACAGGGGTCAGCCCCAGCATTTT. Its translation: CASSPDRGQPQHF.

This clonotype has a handful of counts. The DNA for the CDR3 is TGCGCCAGCAGCCAAGATAAGACAGGGGCCTACGAGCAGTACTTC. Translating gives CASSQDKTGAYEQYF. The chain combines TRBV4-3 with TRBJ2-7; the match to TRBD1 covers 8 bases. V shed 0 bases, J shed 2 bases, and the junction held 3 bases outside the gene matches. Germline CDR1 reads LGHNA; CDR2 reads YSLEER. This CDR3 region has 15 residues.

The rearrangement joins TRBV4-2 to TRBJ1-3; D call uncertain. The CDR3 length is 17 residues. Germline CDR1 LGHNA, CDR2 YNFKEQ. Trimming took off 0 bases at V and 1 base at J, with 13 bases between the two ends. The CDR3 DNA is TGTGCCAGCAGCCAAGATGAGGCCCGTTTTTCTGGAAACACCATATATTTT. Its translation is CASSQDEARFSGNTIYF.

This clonotype occurred a few times. The CDR3 DNA is TGTGCCAGCAGCATGGGTCCCCGGGACAGCTTAACCCCCAAAAACATTCAGTACTTC. Its protein is CASSMGPRDSLTPKNIQYF. The chain couples TRBV13 to TRBJ2-4, with 7 bases identical to TRBD1. The CDR3 runs 19 residues. Germline V gives CDR1 PRHDT, CDR2 FYEKMQ (reference sequence). V lost 5 bases, J lost 2 bases, and 18 bases stayed unmatched.

This clonotype showed up just a few times. The rearrangement links TRBV5-1 to TRBJ1-3; D possibly corresponds to TRBD1 (5 bases). With 0 bases removed from V and 2 bases from J, the gap between germline ends came to 12 bases. The CDR3 is 16 residues long. The germline gives CDR1 SGHRS, CDR2 YFSETQ. CDR3: CASSLDDSVPGNTIYF. CDR3 nucleotide sequence: TGCGCCAGCAGCTTGGATGACAGCGTACCTGGAAACACCATATATTTT.

This clonotype was counted a few times. The chain uses TRBV25-1 and TRBJ1-4; D is perhaps TRBD1 (6 bases). CDR3 size: 15 residues. Germline CDR1 and CDR2: MGHDK and SYGVNS. V was cut by 4 bases and J by 6 bases, with 15 bases left in between. The chain's CDR3 is CASSVLGARYEKLFF. CDR3 nucleotide sequence: TGTGCCAGCAGTGTACTGGGGGCCCGGTATGAAAAACTGTTTTTT.

This rearrangement joins TRBV30 to TRBJ1-2; D gene uncertain. Germline V gives CDR1 GTSNPN, CDR2 SVGIG (reference sequence). CDR3 length equals 12 residues. The V and J ends lost 0 bases and 5 bases respectively, with 7 bases between them. The CDR3 protein is CAWSVLGYGYTF. The CDR3 DNA follows: TGTGCCTGGAGTGTACTGGGATATGGCTACACCTTC.

This clonotype showed up just a few times. The rearrangement links TRBV6-6 to TRBJ1-1; a weak D match, TRBD1 (5 bases). Per the germline V gene, CDR1 is MNHNY and CDR2 is SVGAGI (reference sequence). The V end was cut by 4 bases, the J end by 7 bases, with 16 bases between. The CDR3 is 14 amino acids. CDR3 DNA sequence: TGTGCCAGCAGTTGGGGGAAGGACTTTATTGAAGCTTTCTTT. Translated, it gives CASSWGKDFIEAFF.

The table lists this clonotype with a few counts. The gene calls are TRBV11-2 and TRBJ1-2, with D possibly matching TRBD1 (5 bases). The CDR3 has 12 residues. The ends were cut back, 1 base at V and 5 bases at J, with 5 bases in the middle. The germline gives CDR1 SGHAT, CDR2 FQNNGV. This CDR3 reads CASSLAGYGYTF. CDR3 nucleotides: TGTGCCAGCAGCTTAGCAGGGTATGGCTACACCTTC.

The sample holds many counts of this clonotype. The genes are TRBV7-2 and TRBJ2-1; D ambiguous. The CDR3 is 14 residues long. Germline assignment: CDR1 SGHTA and CDR2 FQGNSA. Trimming took 6 bases from V and 5 from J, leaving 14 bases between them. DNA for the CDR3: TGTGCCAGCAGTTTCCCCGACTCTCACAATGAGCAGTTCTTC. Amino acid sequence: CASSFPDSHNEQFF. The full variable domain, completed using reference TRBV7-2 and TRBJ2-1, is GAGVSQSPSNKVTEKGKDVELRCDPISGHTALYWYRQSLGQGLEFLIYFQGNSAPDKSGLPSDRFSAERTGGSVSTLTIQRTQQEDSAVYLCASSFPDSHNEQFFGPGTRLTVL.

This chain joins TRBV7-2 and TRBJ2-7; unclear D gene. This CDR3 has 10 amino acids. The germline gives CDR1 SGHTA, CDR2 FQGNSA. V was cut by 1 base and J by 9 bases, with 4 bases left in between. The CDR3: CASSLGRQYF. CDR3 sequence (DNA): TGTGCCAGCAGCTTAGGAAGGCAGTACTTC.

The table lists this clonotype with a few counts. The genes are TRBV19 and TRBJ2-3, with 10 bases fitting TRBD1. J gave up 1 base and V 3 bases, and 13 bases lay outside the gene matches. This CDR3 has 19 residues. Germline CDR1 LNHDA, CDR2 SQIVND (reference sequence). The CDR3 nucleotides are TGTGCCAGTAGTATCTCGACAGGGGGCGTTGCAAGGGGCACAGATACGCAGTATTTT. Amino acids: CASSISTGGVARGTDTQYF.

V and J are TRBV7-9 and TRBJ2-3, with D uncertain. The CDR3 has 14 amino acids. Germline V gene sequence: CDR1 SEHNR, CDR2 FQNEAQ (reference sequence). Between the trimmed V and J ends, which lost 5 bases and 9 bases, there was a span of 18 bases. CDR3 amino acids: CASSPITSAGTQYF. CDR3 coding DNA: TGTGCCAGCAGCCCAATAACCTCGGCCGGGACGCAGTATTTT.

The sample holds a few counts of this clonotype. The chain couples TRBV4-3 to TRBJ1-5; weak D call: TRBD1 (5 bases). The CDR3 has 15 amino acids. Germline V gives CDR1 LGHNA, CDR2 YSLEER. V dropped 1 base and J dropped 1 base, with 8 bases sitting between them. CDR3 amino acids: CASSQGTGSNQPQHF. The CDR3 nucleotides read TGCGCCAGCAGCCAAGGAACAGGCAGCAATCAGCCCCAGCATTTT.